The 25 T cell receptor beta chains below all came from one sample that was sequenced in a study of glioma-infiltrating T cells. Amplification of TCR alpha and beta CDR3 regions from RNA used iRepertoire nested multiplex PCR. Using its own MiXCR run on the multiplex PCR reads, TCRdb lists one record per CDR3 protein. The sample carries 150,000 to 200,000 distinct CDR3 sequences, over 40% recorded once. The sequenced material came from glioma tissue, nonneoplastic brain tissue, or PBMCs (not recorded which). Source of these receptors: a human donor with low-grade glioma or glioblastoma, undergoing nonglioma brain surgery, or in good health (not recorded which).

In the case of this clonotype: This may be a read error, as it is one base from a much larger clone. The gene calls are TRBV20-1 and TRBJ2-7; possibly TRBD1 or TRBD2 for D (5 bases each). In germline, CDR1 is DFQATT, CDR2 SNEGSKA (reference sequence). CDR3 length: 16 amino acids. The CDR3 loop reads CSARDGGQGDSYEQHF. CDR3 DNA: TGCAGTGCTAGAGATGGAGGCCAGGGAGACTCCTACGAGCAGCACTTC.

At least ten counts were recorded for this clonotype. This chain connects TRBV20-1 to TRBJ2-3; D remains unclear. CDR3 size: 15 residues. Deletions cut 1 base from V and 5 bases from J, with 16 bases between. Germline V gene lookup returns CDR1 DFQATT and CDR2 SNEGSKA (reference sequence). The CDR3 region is CSARGRTTELDTQYF. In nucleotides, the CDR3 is TGCAGTGCTAGAGGGCGGACGACTGAACTAGATACGCAGTATTTT.

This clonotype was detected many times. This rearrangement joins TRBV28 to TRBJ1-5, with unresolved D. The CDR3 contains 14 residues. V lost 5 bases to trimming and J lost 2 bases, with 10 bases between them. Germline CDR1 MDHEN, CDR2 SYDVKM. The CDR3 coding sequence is TGTGCCAGCAGTCAATCGACCGGCAATCAGCCCCAGCATTTT. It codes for CASSQSTGNQPQHF.

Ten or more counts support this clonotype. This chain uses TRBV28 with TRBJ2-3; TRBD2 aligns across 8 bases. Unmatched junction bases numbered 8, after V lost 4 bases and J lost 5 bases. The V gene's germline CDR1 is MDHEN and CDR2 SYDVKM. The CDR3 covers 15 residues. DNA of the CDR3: TGTGCCAGCAGTTCGGGACTAGTCTCCGTAGATACGCAGTATTTT. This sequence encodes CASSSGLVSVDTQYF.

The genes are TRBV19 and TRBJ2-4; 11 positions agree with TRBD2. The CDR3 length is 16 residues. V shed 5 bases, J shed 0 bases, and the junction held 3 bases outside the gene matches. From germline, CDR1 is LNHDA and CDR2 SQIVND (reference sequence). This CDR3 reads CASSLGLAGAKNIQYF. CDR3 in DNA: TGTGCCAGTAGTCTCGGACTAGCGGGAGCCAAAAACATTCAGTACTTC.

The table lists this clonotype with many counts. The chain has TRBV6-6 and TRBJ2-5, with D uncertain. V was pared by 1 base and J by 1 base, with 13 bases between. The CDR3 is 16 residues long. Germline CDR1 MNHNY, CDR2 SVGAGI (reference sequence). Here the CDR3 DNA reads TGTGCCAGCAGTTACTTCTCAAATCAAGCCCAAGAGACCCAGTACTTC. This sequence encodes CASSYFSNQAQETQYF.

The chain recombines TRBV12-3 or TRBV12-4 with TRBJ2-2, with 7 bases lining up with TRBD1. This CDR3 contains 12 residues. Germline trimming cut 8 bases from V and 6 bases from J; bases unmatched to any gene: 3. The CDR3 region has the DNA TGTGCCAGCGAGACAGGGTCCGGGGAGCTGTTTTTT. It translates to CASETGSGELFF.

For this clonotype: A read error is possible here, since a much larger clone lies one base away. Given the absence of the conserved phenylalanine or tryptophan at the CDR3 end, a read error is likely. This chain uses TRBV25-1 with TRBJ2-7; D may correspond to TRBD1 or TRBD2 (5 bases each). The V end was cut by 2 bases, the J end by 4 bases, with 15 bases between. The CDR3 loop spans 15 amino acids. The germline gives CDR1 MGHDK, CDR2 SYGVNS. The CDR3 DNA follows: TGTGCCAGCAGTGAAGGGGGAGCAGTCCGATACGAGCAGTACTCC. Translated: CASSEGGAVRYEQYS.

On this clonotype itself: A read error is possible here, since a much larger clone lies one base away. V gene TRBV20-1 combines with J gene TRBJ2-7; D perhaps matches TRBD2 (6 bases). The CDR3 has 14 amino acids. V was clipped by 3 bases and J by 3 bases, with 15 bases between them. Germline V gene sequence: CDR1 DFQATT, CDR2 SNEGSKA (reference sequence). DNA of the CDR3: TGCAGTGCTAGTCGGAATAGCGGTAGCTACGAGCAGTACTTC. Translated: CSASRNSGSYEQYF.

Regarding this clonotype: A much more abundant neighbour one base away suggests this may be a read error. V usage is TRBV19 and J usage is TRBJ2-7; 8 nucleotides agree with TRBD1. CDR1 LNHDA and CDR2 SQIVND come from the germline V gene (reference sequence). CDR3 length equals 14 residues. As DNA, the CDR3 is TGTGCCAGTAGTTCCGGACAGGGTACCTACCAGCAGTACTTC. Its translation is CASSSGQGTYQQYF.

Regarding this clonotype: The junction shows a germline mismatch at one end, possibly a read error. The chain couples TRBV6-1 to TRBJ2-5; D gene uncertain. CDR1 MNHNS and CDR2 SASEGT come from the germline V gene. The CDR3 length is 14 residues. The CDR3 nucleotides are TGTGCCAGAAGTGAAGGGATTAGCTCGGGGACCCAGTACTTC. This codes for CARSEGISSGTQYF.

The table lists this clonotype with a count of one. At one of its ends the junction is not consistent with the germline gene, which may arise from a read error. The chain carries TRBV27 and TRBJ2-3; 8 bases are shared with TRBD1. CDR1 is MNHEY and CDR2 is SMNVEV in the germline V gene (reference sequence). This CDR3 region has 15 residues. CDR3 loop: CASRPDRAGKDKQYF. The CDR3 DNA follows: TGTGCCAGCAGACCGGACAGGGCCGGCAAAGATAAGCAGTATTTT.

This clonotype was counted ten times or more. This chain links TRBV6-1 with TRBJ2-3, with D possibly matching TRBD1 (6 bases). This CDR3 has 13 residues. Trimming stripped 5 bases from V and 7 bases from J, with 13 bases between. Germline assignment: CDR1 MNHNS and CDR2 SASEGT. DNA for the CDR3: TGTGCCAGCAGTTTACGAGGGGGTTATACGCAGTATTTT. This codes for CASSLRGGYTQYF.

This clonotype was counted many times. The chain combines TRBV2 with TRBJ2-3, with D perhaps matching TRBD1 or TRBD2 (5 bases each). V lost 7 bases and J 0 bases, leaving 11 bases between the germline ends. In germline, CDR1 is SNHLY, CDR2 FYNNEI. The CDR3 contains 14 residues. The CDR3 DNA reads TGTGCCAGCAATTGGGGGTCAAGCACAGATACGCAGTATTTT. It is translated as CASNWGSSTDTQYF.

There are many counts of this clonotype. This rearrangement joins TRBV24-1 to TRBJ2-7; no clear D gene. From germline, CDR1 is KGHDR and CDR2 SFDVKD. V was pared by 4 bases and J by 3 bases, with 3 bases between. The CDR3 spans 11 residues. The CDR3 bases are TGTGCCACCAGTGACCGCTACGAGCAGTACTTC. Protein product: CATSDRYEQYF.

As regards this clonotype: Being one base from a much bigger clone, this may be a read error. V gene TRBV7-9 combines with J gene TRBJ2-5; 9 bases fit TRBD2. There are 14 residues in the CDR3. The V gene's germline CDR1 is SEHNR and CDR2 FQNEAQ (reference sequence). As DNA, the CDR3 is TGTGCCAGCAGCAGCGGACTAGCGTTAGAGGCCCAGTACTTC. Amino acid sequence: CASSSGLALEAQYF.

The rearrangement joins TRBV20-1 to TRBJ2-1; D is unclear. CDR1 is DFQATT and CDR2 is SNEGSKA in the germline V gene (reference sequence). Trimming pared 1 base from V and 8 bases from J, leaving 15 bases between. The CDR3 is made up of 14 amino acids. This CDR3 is CSARGTPKLYEQFF. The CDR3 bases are TGCAGTGCTAGAGGGACCCCCAAATTGTATGAGCAGTTCTTC.

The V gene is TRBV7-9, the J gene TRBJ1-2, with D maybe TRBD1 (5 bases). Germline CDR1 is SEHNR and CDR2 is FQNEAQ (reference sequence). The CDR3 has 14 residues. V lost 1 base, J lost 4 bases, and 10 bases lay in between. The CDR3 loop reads CASSLGRDGYGYTF. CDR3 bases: TGTGCCAGCAGCTTAGGCAGGGACGGCTATGGCTACACCTTC.

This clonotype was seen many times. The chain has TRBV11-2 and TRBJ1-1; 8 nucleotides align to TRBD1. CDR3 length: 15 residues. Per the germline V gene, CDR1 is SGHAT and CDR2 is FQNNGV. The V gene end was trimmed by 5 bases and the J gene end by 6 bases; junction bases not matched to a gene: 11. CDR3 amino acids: CASSPTGAGGAEAFF. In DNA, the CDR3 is TGTGCCAGCAGCCCGACAGGGGCGGGAGGGGCTGAAGCTTTCTTT. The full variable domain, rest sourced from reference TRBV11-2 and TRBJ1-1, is EAGVAQSPRYKIIEKRQSVAFWCNPISGHATLYWYQQILGQGPKLLIQFQNNGVVDDSQLPKDRFSAERLKGVDSTLKIQPAKLEDSAVYLCASSPTGAGGAEAFFGQGTRLTVV.

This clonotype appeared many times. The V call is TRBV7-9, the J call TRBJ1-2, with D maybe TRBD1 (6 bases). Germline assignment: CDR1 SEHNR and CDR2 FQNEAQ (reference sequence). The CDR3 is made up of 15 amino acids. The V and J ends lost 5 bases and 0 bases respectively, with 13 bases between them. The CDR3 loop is CASSHHREANYGYTF. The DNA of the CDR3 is TGTGCCAGCAGCCATCACAGGGAAGCTAACTATGGCTACACCTTC.

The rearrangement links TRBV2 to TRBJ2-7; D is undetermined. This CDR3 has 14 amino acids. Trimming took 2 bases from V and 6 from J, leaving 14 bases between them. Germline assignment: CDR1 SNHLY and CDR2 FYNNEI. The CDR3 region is CASSERRALVEQYF. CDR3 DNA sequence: TGTGCCAGCAGTGAAAGAAGGGCCCTCGTCGAGCAGTACTTC. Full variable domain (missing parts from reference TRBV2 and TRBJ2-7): EPEVTQTPSHQVTQMGQEVILRCVPISNHLYFYWYRQILGQKVEFLVSFYNNEISEKSEIFDDQFSVERPDGSNFTLKIRSTKLEDSAMYFCASSERRALVEQYFGPGTRLTVT.

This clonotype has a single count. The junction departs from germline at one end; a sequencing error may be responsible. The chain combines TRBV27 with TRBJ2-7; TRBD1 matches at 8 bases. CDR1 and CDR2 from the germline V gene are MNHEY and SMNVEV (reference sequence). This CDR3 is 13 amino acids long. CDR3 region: CASSATGDYEQYF. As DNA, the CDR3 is TGTGCTAGCAGTGCGACAGGGGATTACGAGCAGTACTTC.

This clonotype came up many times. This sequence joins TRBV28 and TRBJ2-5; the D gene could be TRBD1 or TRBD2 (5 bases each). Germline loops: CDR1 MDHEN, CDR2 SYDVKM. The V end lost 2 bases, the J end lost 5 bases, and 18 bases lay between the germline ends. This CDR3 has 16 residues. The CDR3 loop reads CASSLPEPGLSETQYF. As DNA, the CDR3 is TGTGCCAGCAGTTTACCCGAGCCGGGGCTGAGTGAGACCCAGTACTTC.

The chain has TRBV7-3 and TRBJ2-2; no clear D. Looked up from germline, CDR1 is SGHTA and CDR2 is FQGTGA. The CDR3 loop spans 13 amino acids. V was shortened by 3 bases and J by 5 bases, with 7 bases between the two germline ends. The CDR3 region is CASSFGWTGELFF. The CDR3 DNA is TGTGCCAGCAGCTTCGGTTGGACCGGGGAGCTGTTTTTT. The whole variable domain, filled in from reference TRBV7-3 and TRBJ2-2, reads GAGVSQTPSNKVTEKGKYVELRCDPISGHTALYWYRQSLGQGPEFLIYFQGTGAADDSGLPNDRFFAVRPEGSVSTLKIQRTERGDSAVYLCASSFGWTGELFFGEGSRLTVL.

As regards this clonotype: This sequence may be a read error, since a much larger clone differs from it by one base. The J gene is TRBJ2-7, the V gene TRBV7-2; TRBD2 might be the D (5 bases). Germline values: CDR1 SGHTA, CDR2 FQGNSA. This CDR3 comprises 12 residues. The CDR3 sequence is CARSFGEYEQYF. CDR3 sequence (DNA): TGTGCCAGAAGCTTCGGGGAGTACGAGCAGTACTTC.